The rows below give T cell receptor beta chains drawn from one sample of a study of T cell responses to AZD1222 COVID-19 vaccine. This table comes from immunoSEQ multiplex PCR, and its TCRdb copy is limited to in-frame clones, with some not included. The profile shows 95,000 to 110,000 clones, roughly 90% of them singletons. The source material was peripheral blood, sampled on day 0 of AZD1222 vaccination. These receptors originate from an adult in good health. Each CDR3 is given with its conserved first and last residue. D genes are given only for firm matches. Size is stated for part of the rows, as once, few or many counts, or as a class when the clone is expanded.

.,TRBJ2-5,TRBD1,TRBV18,TGTGCCAGCTCACCGCAGACAGGGGGCCAGGAGACCCAGTACTTC,CASSPQTGGQETQYF
once,TRBJ1-5,.,TRBV5-1,TGCGCCAGCAGCTTGGAGGGAGGGGTTAGCAATCAGCCCCAGCATTTT,CASSLEGGVSNQPQHF
.,TRBJ2-7,TRBD1,TRBV2,TGTGCCAGCAGTCTCTTGGGGGACAGGCCCTACGAGCAGTACTTC,CASSLLGDRPYEQYF
.,TRBJ1-6,.,TRBV7-8,TGTGCCAGCAGCTTAGCGCTCACAGGTTATTCACCCCTCCACTTT,CASSLALTGYSPLHF
.,TRBJ2-6,.,TRBV11-3,TGTGCCAGCAGCTTAGATCAATCGGGAGCGTCTGGGGCCAACGTCCTGACTTTC,CASSLDQSGASGANVLTF
.,TRBJ2-1,TRBD2,TRBV11-3,TGTGCCAGCAGCCCAGGCAGGGAGGGAGGGAATGAGCAGTTCTTC,CASSPGREGGNEQFF
.,TRBJ1-1,TRBD1,TRBV4-2,TGTGCCAGCAGCCGGGACAGGGGGGAAGCTTTCTTT,CASSRDRGEAFF
.,TRBJ1-2,.,TRBV5-6,TGTGCCAGCAGCTTGGGAATGGACGATAACTATGGCTACACCTTC,CASSLGMDDNYGYTF
.,TRBJ2-1,TRBD2,TRBV7-2,TGTGCCAGCAGCCCGACTAGCGGGGGTTACAATGAGCAGTTCTTC,CASSPTSGGYNEQFF
.,TRBJ1-5,.,TRBV5-1,TGCGCCAGCACCCTGGAGGGCAGGGCTGATCAGCCCCAGCATTTT,CASTLEGRADQPQHF
once,TRBJ2-2,.,TRBV7-2,TGTGCCAATCGAGTGGGGCCTCAGACCGGGGAGCTGTTTTTT,CANRVGPQTGELFF
.,TRBJ1-2,.,TRBV29-1,TGCAGCGTTGGCGAGCAGGGGATCTATGGCTACACCTTC,CSVGEQGIYGYTF
.,TRBJ1-5,TRBD1,TRBV5-6,TGTGCCAGCAGCCCGAGACAGGGAAGCAATCAGCCCCAGCATTTT,CASSPRQGSNQPQHF
.,TRBJ2-7,TRBD2,TRBV27,TGTGCCAGCAGTTTAGCTAGCGGGACCTATTCCTACGAGCAGTACTTC,CASSLASGTYSYEQYF
.,TRBJ2-7,TRBD2,TRBV7-3,TGTGCCAGCAGCTTCCAAGCGGGAGACCACGAGCAGTACTTC,CASSFQAGDHEQYF
once,TRBJ1-6,.,TRBV4-1,TGCGCCAGCAGCCAAGATGGAGTCAGGAATTCACCCCTCCACTTT,CASSQDGVRNSPLHF
.,TRBJ1-2,.,TRBV3-1/TRBV3-2,TGTGCCAGCAGCTTTCGCACTCTGGAGACCCATGGCTACACCTTC,CASSFRTLETHGYTF
.,TRBJ1-5,.,TRBV19,TGTGCCAGTAGTATTGGGCAGCTCAGGGGGCCCCAGCATTTT,CASSIGQLRGPQHF
.,TRBJ2-7,.,TRBV5-6,TGTGCCAGCAGCTCCACCAGTCCAGAGCAGTACTTC,CASSSTSPEQYF
.,TRBJ2-3,TRBD2,TRBV5-1,TGCGCCAGCAGCCGCCGGGGTAGCGGGGAGGGGACAGATACGCAGTATTTT,CASSRRGSGEGTDTQYF
.,TRBJ1-4,.,TRBV6-5,TGTGCCAGCATCGGGCCTTTGCCAGATGAAAAACTGTTTTTT,CASIGPLPDEKLFF
.,TRBJ2-7,.,TRBV10-3,TGTGCCATCAGTGAGAGCAGGGGTTTCTCCTACGAGCAGTACTTC,CAISESRGFSYEQYF
.,TRBJ2-4,.,TRBV30,TGTGCCTGCTTACAAAAGACCGTAGCCAAAAACATTCAGTACTTC,CACLQKTVAKNIQYF
.,TRBJ1-2,.,TRBV7-2,TGTGCCAGCAGCAAAGATTCCTCAGGGGCGGGCTACACCTTC,CASSKDSSGAGYTF
.,TRBJ2-7,.,TRBV7-2,TGTGCCAGCAGCTTAGCTAGCGGCCTCTCCTACGAGCAGTACTTC,CASSLASGLSYEQYF
.,TRBJ2-1,TRBD2,TRBV3-1/TRBV3-2,TGTGCCAGCAGCCAAGTAGGGAAGGCGGGAGGCTCCTACAATGAGCAGTTCTTC,CASSQVGKAGGSYNEQFF
.,TRBJ1-2,TRBD1,TRBV5-1,TGCGCCAGCAGCTTCACCTCCGGGACAGAAAACTATGGCTACACCTTC,CASSFTSGTENYGYTF
.,TRBJ1-6,.,TRBV28,TGTGCCAGCGCAGTAACTCAGGGGCATAATTCACCCCTCCACTTT,CASAVTQGHNSPLHF
.,TRBJ1-3,TRBD1,TRBV9,TGTGCCAGCAGCGAGACAGGGGACTCTGGAAACACCATATATTTT,CASSETGDSGNTIYF
.,TRBJ2-2,TRBD1,TRBV29-1,TGCAGCGTTGAACAAGGGACAGTCACCGGGGAGCTGTTTTTT,CSVEQGTVTGELFF
.,TRBJ2-1,.,TRBV9,TGTGCCGGGTGGGGCAACTGTAGCGTCAATGAGCAGTTCTTC,CAGWGNCSVNEQFF
.,TRBJ2-2,.,TRBV6-1,TGTGCCAGCAGTGATCACGGGGAGCTGTTTTTT,CASSDHGELFF
.,TRBJ2-1,.,TRBV6-2/TRBV6-3,TGTGCCAGCAGTTACGACGGGGGAATAGTCAATGAGCAGTTCTTC,CASSYDGGIVNEQFF
.,TRBJ2-7,TRBD2,TRBV3-1/TRBV3-2,TGTGCCAGCAGCGCAACCGGGACTAGCGACGAGCAGTACTTC,CASSATGTSDEQYF
.,TRBJ1-6,.,TRBV21-1,TGTGCCAGCAGCAAAAAACAGGGGGCAGGTGGCTGGCCTTATAATTCACCCCTCCACTTT,CASSKKQGAGGWPYNSPLHF
.,TRBJ2-5,TRBD1,TRBV11-3,TGTGCCAGCAGCTTAGGGAACCAGGGACAGGGTGAGACCCAGTACTTC,CASSLGNQGQGETQYF
.,TRBJ2-1,TRBD2,TRBV28,TGTGCCAGCAGCCCCCCGACTAGCGGGAGGTATGAGCAGTTCTTC,CASSPPTSGRYEQFF
once,TRBJ2-2,TRBD1,TRBV5-5,TGTGCCAGCAGCGGAATACGCGTGGGACAGGGGGCCGGGGAGCTGTTTTTT,CASSGIRVGQGAGELFF
.,TRBJ1-6,TRBD1,TRBV9,TGTGCCAGCACCTCCCGGGACAGGAATTCACCCCTCCACTTT,CASTSRDRNSPLHF
.,TRBJ2-7,.,TRBV5-6,TGTGCCAGCAATGACTACAGCTCCTACGAGCAGTACTTC,CASNDYSSYEQYF
few,TRBJ2-1,TRBD2,TRBV30,TGTGCCTGGAGTGCCCCGATGATCCGACTAGCGGGAGGGCCTTGGGATGAGCAGTTCTTC,CAWSAPMIRLAGGPWDEQFF